These 3 T cell receptor beta chains share one sample of origin, sequenced in a study of cytomegalovirus exposure and HLA in healthy donors. PCR was performed using 60 Vbeta and 13 Jbeta primers. The table came from immunoSEQ multiplex PCR; TCRdb's copy has only in-frame clones and leaves some out. The table includes about 230,000 clones, about 84% detected once. The source material was PBMCs. The receptors stem from a human donor in good health.

The V call is TRBV5-8, the J call TRBJ1-2; 7 nucleotides match TRBD1. CDR1 SGHTS and CDR2 YDEGEE come from the germline V gene. This CDR3 contains 13 residues. The J segment lost 6 bases and the V segment lost 4 bases, leaving 6 bases of the junction unmatched. CDR3 bases: TGTGCCAGCAGCCCCAGGGGGGAAGATGGCTACACCTTC. Protein product: CASSPRGEDGYTF. The whole variable domain, remainder taken from reference TRBV5-8 and TRBJ1-2, is EAGVTQSPTHLIKTRGQQATLRCSPISGHTSVYWYQQALGLGLQFLLWYDEGEERNRGNFPPRFSGRQFPNYSSELNVNALELEDSALYLCASSPRGEDGYTFGSGTRLTVV.

The J gene is TRBJ1-5, the V gene TRBV28; no clear D. The V end lost 3 bases, the J end lost 1 base, and 19 bases lay between the germline ends. The germline V gene has CDR1 MDHEN and CDR2 SYDVKM. The CDR3 extends over 18 amino acids. CDR3 in DNA: TGTGCCAGCAGTTTTTTCAGGTCGGGATCTGCGAGCAATCAGCCCCAGCATTTT. Its protein is CASSFFRSGSASNQPQHF.

The genes are TRBV7-9 and TRBJ2-3; 10 bases are a match to TRBD1. The V and J ends lost 6 bases and 9 bases, in that order; junction bases with no gene match: 15. The V gene's germline CDR1 is SEHNR and CDR2 FQNEAQ (reference sequence). CDR3 length equals 16 residues. The CDR3 here is CASSWTGQGVRGTQYF. CDR3 in DNA: TGTGCCAGCAGTTGGACCGGACAGGGGGTTCGAGGAACGCAGTATTTT.